The clone carrying this T cell receptor beta chain was detected ten times or more. As yet, its antigen is unknown. Trimming took 2 bases from V and 6 from J; bases not matched to a gene: 2. The CDR3 consists of 15 residues. The germline CDR1 and CDR2 sequences are MNHEY and SVGAGI. The sample originates from a study of regulatory T cells in long-lasting Graves disease. General observations from the study: Persistent cases favored TRBV28, TRBJ1-2 and TRBJ2-5.

Construction of the TCR beta libraries employed iRepertoire HTBI primers in conjunction with Arm-PCR of CDR3 regions. TCRdb independently ran MiXCR on the multiplex PCR reads; one entry per CDR3 protein. Here the sample spans 620,000 or so distinct CDR3 sequences, approximately 15% being singletons. Documented time point: newly diagnosed GD, antithyroid drugs for less than 3 months. Making the TCR library involved RNA that had been extracted from PBMCs. These data also formed part of another study, on T cells in Graves' hyperthyroidism and ophthalmopathy. From that paper: The hyperthyroidism was newly diagnosed and had lasted under 2 months; the patients were aged 18 to 65. Initially, a first-round RT-PCR of the TCR CDR3 employed the HTBI primer set.

The clonotype originates from a woman aged 25 to 39 with Graves disease. Sequencing used peripheral blood mononuclear cells (PBMCs), obtained at new diagnosis, from a patient treated with antithyroid drugs. V and J are TRBV6-5 and TRBJ1-6; 9 bases agree with TRBD1. CDR3 bases: TGTGCCAGCAGTTACGGGGACAGGGTTAATTCACCCCTCCACTTT. This sequence encodes CASSYGDRVNSPLHF.